The following is a TCR beta chain sequence with its context. Its antigen is still unknown. No base quality information exists; no much larger clone differs at one position. In total, fewer than 750 healthy bone marrow donors made up the cohort. All cohort members were sampled while nominally healthy, although unrecorded immune exposures were likely present. The donor tested CMV seropositive and was one of the 289 seropositive cohort members. A peripheral blood sample was collected from each donor, and TCR beta sequencing was performed on peripheral blood mononuclear cells. The Qiagen DNeasy Blood Extraction Kit was used to extract genomic DNA from the blood cell samples. The method was the immunoSEQ multiplex PCR assay. For the multiplex PCR, a mixture combining 60 forward primers for TCR Vbeta segments and 13 reverse primers for TCR Jbeta segments was used. The CDR3 region of rearranged TCR beta genes was amplified from genomic DNA with a multiplex PCR assay. The amplified TCR beta libraries were sequenced on the Illumina HiSeq System as 87-base-pair reads. As for how the authors treated the data: A later analysis counted around 72 million unique TCR beta chains across the approximately 700 repertoires, and around 12 million of these chains were shared by at least two donors. Raw reads were error-corrected and collapsed into unique sequences by a nearest-neighbor algorithm in which closely related sequences were merged to remove PCR and sequencing errors. Alignment of CDR3 sequences to IMGT reference sequences was used to assign V, D and J gene segments. For a sequence to be retained, a match of at least six nucleotides to both a V gene segment and a J gene segment was required. A rearrangement counted as productive if the CDR3 had no stop codons and remained in frame with V and J, and every other rearrangement counted as non-productive. Following IMGT convention, CDR3 was defined as the stretch from the second conserved V-encoded cysteine up to the conserved J-encoded phenylalanine. Sequences without an unambiguous match to a single V gene segment were excluded from the earlier analysis of about 600 of the donors. In an earlier analysis of a few hundred of the donors, V segments were called functional above 56.7% productive rearrangements and were called segregating when the between-donor standard deviation exceeded 5%. A statistical classification framework was developed to diagnose cytomegalovirus status using the catalog of TCR beta chain sequences. In a later analysis, V and J genes were assigned by comparing TCR nucleotide sequences against IMGT/GENE-DB human TR gene sequences. In a later analysis, CDR3 sequences and most-parsimonious VDJ recombination scenarios were assigned using the TCRdist pipeline. A later analysis defined each TCR beta chain by its CDR3 amino acid sequence plus V-gene family, and excluded reads lacking a unique V-gene family. As a way to deal with suspected cross-contamination and a sequencing artifact, a later analysis dropped hundreds of nucleotide sequences that were highly shared and had low generation probability. A later analysis calculated a clonal expansion index for each public chain from normalized within-repertoire ranks of inferred template counts. In a later analysis, generation probabilities were computed with a VDJ recombination model fitted to out-of-frame rearrangements, and the resulting probabilities were checked against IGoR. A later analysis scored TCR-TCR, TCR-HLA and TCR-CMV co-occurrence with hypergeometric tests, applying a repertoire-size bias correction to TCR pairs. In a later analysis, false discovery rates were estimated by permuting HLA or CMV assignments 20 times. In a later analysis, co-occurring TCRs were grouped with DBSCAN, and TCRdist sequence similarity was added when clustering was performed within HLA-allele-positive subsets. For co-occurrence clustering, repertoires with fewer than 30,000 or more than 120,000 public chains were excluded, along with roughly 5 repertoires with anomalous nucleotide sharing. In its TCRdb copy, this immuneACCESS table keeps in-frame sequences only and misses some clones. Where compared with another copy, unresolved V genes explain less than half of these, and the others have no known cause. That table supplies the V and J calls and clone size; D and trimming were determined from the DNA. The sample records approximately 100,000 clones, 65% to 80% of which are singletons. About 5% of the sample rests with the top ten.

The data were taken from a study of cytomegalovirus exposure and HLA in healthy donors (dated by TCRdb to about 2017). A note on the overall study: An earlier analysis of some 620 of the donors reported roughly 300 Gb of sequence data and approximately 120 million unique TCR beta sequences obtained from roughly 180 million T cells. An early release that covered about 600 HLA-typed donors contained approximately 300 gigabases of sequencing data and tens of millions of unique TCR sequences. Of the 300 to 450 genotyped donors, 81% were placed in the genetic ancestry cluster associated with self-reported Caucasian donors. The study was designed to test whether signatures of past pathogen exposure could be identified by cataloging public T cell receptors. The T cell repertoires of 666 subjects were profiled by immunosequencing and related to cytomegalovirus serostatus. In addition to the first cohort of several hundred subjects, a separate validation cohort of 130 or so different subjects was used. High-throughput TCR immunosequencing, statistical association of individual TCRs with disease status, and machine learning were combined to predict cytomegalovirus infection status. In a later analysis, previously published TCR beta repertoires from 600 to 850 donors were re-analyzed and high-resolution HLA genotyping was added so that TCR occurrence patterns could be studied. The later analysis used no new phenotypic data to find candidate immune exposures, relying instead on TCR beta sequences and their occurrence across donors. To decide whether each TCR beta V gene segment behaved as functional or pseudogenic, an earlier analysis of approximately 600 of the donors relied on high-throughput TCR beta sequencing. Alongside the repertoire data, information on donor age, sex, ethnicity and CMV serostatus was compiled. In a later genetic analysis, genome-wide SNP genotypes for about 55% of the roughly 700 donors were used, and that subset was treated as a discovery cohort. Every repertoire in the discovery cohort had been generated on one and the same sequencing platform. HLA typing covered class I and class II loci at four-digit resolution. Typing coverage varied by locus: 629-630 donors for A, B, C, DRB1 and DQB1; 500 to 550 for DQA1; over 600 for DPA1; roughly 450 for DPB1. Several DR-DQ haplotypes were handled as single units for association and clustering because linkage in the cohort was strong. On average, roughly 240,000 unique TCR beta nucleotide sequences were sequenced per donor among 398 genotyped donors of the cohort, with roughly 18% of those sequences being non-productive.

Inclusive of the bounding cysteine and phenylalanine, the CDR3 is 14 residues long. Of the read, only the CDR3 DNA is kept; its 42 bases are in frame from base 1. V lost 0 bases and J lost 8 bases; the stretch between them is 13 bases long. The germline V gene yields SGHAT for CDR1 and FQNNGV for CDR2. The full study reports these points: At a false discovery rate of 0.05, a later analysis linked about 16,000 TCR beta sequences to specific HLA alleles. According to the authors, the approach could potentially be generalized to other disease states and immunological phenotypes. Because counts were too low, seventeen rarely observed V segments, including chromosome 9 orphons, were left out of the earlier analysis of 587 of the donors. According to a later analysis, most CMV-associated TCR beta chains appeared to be HLA-restricted, and the HLA associations seemed to be driven largely by CMV exposure. The study gave a list of around 170 TCR beta chains associated with cytomegalovirus. Cytomegalovirus status was reported to be diagnosed by the classifier with high specificity and sensitivity in both the original and validation cohorts. In this cohort, only TCR beta chains were sequenced, and detectable features were limited by the absence of alpha or paired-chain data. In an earlier analysis of more than 450 of the donors, most TCR beta V segments were observed in productive rearrangements about 90% or about 30% of the time, broadly matching IMGT annotations. Presence/absence analyses assumed roughly uniform sequencing depth across donors, an assumption that may not hold. In a later genetic analysis, a missense DCLRE1C variant was associated with V-gene and J-gene trimming of TCR beta chains, and the association was replicated in an independent cohort. HLA typing was unavailable for some donors at each locus, so association tests used only the typed subset. Some IMGT-functional V segments, including TRBV6-2 and TRBV6-3, could not be distinguished by the 87-base-pair reads and were therefore excluded. A group of highly shared sequence variants was considered likely to be a technical artifact of the sequencing pipeline. In a later analysis, the rate of TCR association differed among HLA loci, with DRB1 alleles having the most associated TCRs and HLA-C alleles having the fewest. Across donors, most TCR sequences were observed very rarely, whereas some public TCRs were present in many individuals. Several of the top co-occurrence clusters appeared to be linked to parvovirus B19, influenza, CMV and Epstein-Barr virus, according to a later analysis. CMV serostatus was the only immune exposure information available for the cohort. A later genetic analysis reported fewer N-insertions in productive TCRs among donors in an Asian-associated ancestry cluster than the roughly 640-donor mean. A further reported finding was that TCR beta sequences accurately predicted the HLA-A and HLA-B alleles for most subjects in the first cohort. A few of the identified cytomegalovirus-associated TCR beta chains were confirmed in vitro to be specific for cytomegalovirus antigens. In a later analysis, HLA-associated TCR beta chains showed more clonal expansion and lower generation probabilities than non-associated chains that were equally common. When HLA alleles, especially DR and DQ, strongly co-occurred, attributing TCR associations to individual alleles was difficult. Correlated functional status among segregating V segments might be attributable to linkage disequilibrium, but an unknown experimental factor could not be ruled out.

The chain is encoded by TRBV11-2 joined to TRBJ1-2; TRBD1 is a possible D gene, resting on 5 matching bases. Sample: PBMCs. This receptor was obtained from a female donor in good health and CMV-seropositive. The CDR3 region: CASSLEGAGRGYTF. In nucleotide form, the sequence is TGTGCCAGCAGCTTAGAAGGGGCAGGGAGGGGCTACACCTTC. With the portions outside the CDR3 filled from the reference TRBV11-2 and TRBJ1-2 genes, the complete variable region becomes EAGVAQSPRYKIIEKRQSVAFWCNPISGHATLYWYQQILGQGPKLLIQFQNNGVVDDSQLPKDRFSAERLKGVDSTLKIQPAKLEDSAVYLCASSLEGAGRGYTFGSGTRLTVV.